The source of this TCR beta chain is a study of blood T cell repertoires in COVID-19 (dated by TCRdb to 2019 to 2021). About the study as a whole: The collaborator samples originated in the United States, Italy and Spain and spanned the acute and convalescent phases of COVID-19. The material from the prospective study consisted of cDNA or gDNA derived from T cells, B-cell-depleted T cells, or PBMCs. HLA class I and class II types, where available, came from metadata supplied by the sample provider rather than from assay-based typing. Nearly every sample came with metadata listing a de-identified subject ID, COVID-19 status, age in years and sex. The dataset comprised deeply sampled blood TCRbeta repertoires from subjects exposed to, actively infected with, or recovered from COVID-19. The samples were drawn from two sources: the first 160 participants of the ongoing ImmuneRACE study, and 1,254 subjects contributed by 6 global collaborators. The repertoires were released in a freely available public database intended as a resource for research on the immune response to SARS-CoV-2.

The immunoSEQ Assay, a bias-controlled multiplex PCR, was used to amplify TCRbeta CDR3 regions from genomic DNA. As for the original processing: Within the assay, amplification of reference gene primers was used to estimate how many nucleated cells each sample contained. To quantify the absolute abundance of each unique TCRbeta CDR3 rearrangement, sequence reads were collapsed and filtered. For each sample, productive Simpson clonality was calculated as the square root of Simpson's diversity index over productive rearrangements. The clones in this table, taken by TCRdb from immuneACCESS, are in-frame only. Not every clone is retained; where verified, under half of the shortfall comes from an unresolved V gene, and the cause of the rest is unknown. For V, J and clone size, that table is used; D and trimming come from the DNA. This sample gives about 87,000 clones in total; about 83% of them show up just once. The ten top clones hold more than 2% of the sample.

Collaborating institutions collected whole blood in K2EDTA tubes following their own protocols. For TCRbeta analysis, collaborators shipped samples in one of three forms: frozen whole blood, isolated PBMCs, or DNA extracted from either of those sample types. Concerning this clone itself: The clone's antigen remains unknown. No qualities accompany the bases; no much larger clone lies one base away.

What the authors observed across the whole study: How much clinical and demographic metadata was included differed by source and by participant, and the metadata was provided uncurated.

This TCR was sampled from a woman in her 70s with acute or convalescent COVID-19. What was sequenced was peripheral blood.

The sequence in DNA is TGTGCCATCGTGAGGGAGCGAGGAGAGACTGAAGCTTTCTTT. Translated, this gives CAIVRERGETEAFF. This chain joins TRBV10-3 to TRBJ1-1; the D gene assignment is ambiguous. The CDR3 runs 14 residues from the cysteine to the phenylalanine. CDR3 DNA is the only sequence kept; it has 42 bases, read in frame from the first base. V lost 8 bases and J lost 5 bases; the stretch between them is 18 bases long. The germline V gene encodes CDR1 ENHRY and CDR2 SYGVKD.